Shown below are 20 T cell receptor beta chains from a single sample sequenced in a study of blood T cells in healthy people across ages. The use of a sample-barcoded 5' primer and a J-beta primer mix characterized a second PCR of roughly 7 to 12 cycles. TCRdb reprocessed the 5' RACE reads via MiXCR and lists one record per CDR3 protein. The table records approximately 1.5 million distinct CDR3 sequences, around 36% of them present only once. Material: blood. Receptors were obtained from a woman aged 30 to 39 in good health.

This clonotype occurred many times. The chain recombines TRBV5-1 with TRBJ2-6, with a weak D call TRBD1 (5 bases). Trimming cost V 4 bases and J 1 base, with 12 bases left between them. This CDR3 has 16 residues. CDR1 is SGHRS and CDR2 is YFSETQ in the germline V gene. CDR3 in DNA: TGCGCCAGCAGCGCTATGCCAGGGTCTGGGGCCAACGTCCTGACTTTC. The encoded protein is CASSAMPGSGANVLTF.

V usage is TRBV30 and J usage is TRBJ2-3, with D maybe TRBD1 (5 bases). Trimming stripped 0 bases from V and 6 bases from J, with 13 bases between. CDR1 is GTSNPN, CDR2 SVGIG, per germline (reference sequence). The CDR3 consists of 14 residues. Here the CDR3 DNA reads TGTGCCTGGAGTGTGCAGGGCATGTCGGATACGCAGTATTTT. This translates into CAWSVQGMSDTQYF.

The chain is built from TRBV6-1 and TRBJ2-7; 11 nucleotides match TRBD2. This CDR3 is 13 amino acids long. V gave up 10 bases and J gave up 6 bases; unmatched junction bases: 8. Germline V gene lookup returns CDR1 MNHNS and CDR2 SASEGT. The chain's CDR3 is CAITSGSVGEQYF. CDR3 nucleotide sequence: TGTGCCATAACTAGCGGGAGTGTAGGCGAGCAGTACTTC.

For this clonotype: One junction end does not reproduce the germline sequence, and a read error may be involved. The chain employs TRBV20-1 and TRBJ2-1; 8 bases are shared with TRBD2. Germline V CDR1 and CDR2: DFQATT, SNEGSKA (reference sequence). This CDR3 contains 15 residues. CDR3 sequence (DNA): TGTAGTGCTAGTACGGGAGGGAGCTCCTACAATGAGCAGTTCTTC. It specifies CSASTGGSSYNEQFF.

This clonotype was recorded only once. The chain joins TRBV2 to TRBJ2-5, with TRBD2 as a possible D gene (7 bases). The DNA end is more similar to TRBJ2-7, so the J call may be wrong. The CDR3 contains 14 residues. Germline CDR1 reads SNHLY; CDR2 reads FYNNEI. The CDR3 DNA is TGTGCCAGCAGTGAAGGGGGGGCGGGAGACGAGCAGTACTTC. Translation gives CASSEGGAGDEQYF.

The V and J genes are TRBV7-2 and TRBJ2-1; TRBD2 agrees at 9 bases. CDR3 size: 15 residues. Germline values: CDR1 SGHTA, CDR2 FQGNSA. The V and J ends lost 5 bases and 7 bases, in that order; junction bases with no gene match: 9. The CDR3 DNA follows: TGTGCCAGCAGCCCCAGTAGCGGGAGAGGGAATGAGCAGTTCTTC. Amino acid sequence: CASSPSSGRGNEQFF. Combining the CDR3 with reference TRBV7-2 and TRBJ2-1 gives the whole variable domain GAGVSQSPSNKVTEKGKDVELRCDPISGHTALYWYRQSLGQGLEFLIYFQGNSAPDKSGLPSDRFSAERTGGSVSTLTIQRTQQEDSAVYLCASSPSSGRGNEQFFGPGTRLTVL.

The sample holds a few counts of this clonotype. J is TRBJ2-1 and V is TRBV27; perhaps TRBD2 as D (6 bases). V lost 0 bases, J lost 7 bases, and 10 bases lay in between. Germline assignment: CDR1 MNHEY and CDR2 SMNVEV (reference sequence). The CDR3 totals 14 residues. The CDR3 DNA follows: TGTGCCAGCAGTTTATCGATGCGGGAAAATGAGCAGTTCTTC. This gives the protein CASSLSMRENEQFF.

CDR3 DNA: TGCAGTGCGGTACCGGGACAGCGAATGGAGACCCAGTACTTC. This translates into CSAVPGQRMETQYF. This rearrangement joins TRBV20-1 to TRBJ2-5; 7 bases agree with TRBD1. From germline, CDR1 is DFQATT and CDR2 SNEGSKA (reference sequence). J lost 5 bases, V lost 6 bases, and 12 bases had no gene match. This CDR3 has 14 residues.

As to this clonotype: A clone one base away is much larger, so this may be a read error. This chain links TRBV9 with TRBJ2-7, with TRBD1 matching 12 bases. The V gene end was trimmed by 10 bases and the J gene end by 4 bases; junction bases not matched to a gene: 3. Germline V gene sequence: CDR1 SGDLS, CDR2 YYNGEE. This CDR3 is 12 amino acids long. The CDR3 spells CAGDRGLYEQYF. CDR3 coding DNA: TGTGCCGGGGACAGGGGGCTATACGAGCAGTACTTC.

V is TRBV10-3 and J is TRBJ2-2, with D possibly being TRBD1 (5 bases). The V gene's germline CDR1 is ENHRY and CDR2 SYGVKD. The CDR3 is made up of 14 amino acids. Trimming pared 4 bases from V and 4 bases from J, leaving 10 bases between. CDR3 DNA sequence: TGTGCCATCAGTGCAGGGTTGGGCACCGGGGAGCTGTTTTTT. As protein: CAISAGLGTGELFF.

This chain joins TRBV3-1 and TRBJ2-1; 9 bases match TRBD2. Trimming removed 5 bases from V and 8 bases from J; junction bases left unmatched: 19. The V gene's germline CDR1 is LGHDT and CDR2 YNNKEL (reference sequence). CDR3 size: 18 residues. CDR3 sequence (DNA): TGTGCCAGCAGCTCCCACCTCGTACGGCGGGGGGGTAGTGATGAGCAGTTCTTC. Its protein is CASSSHLVRRGGSDEQFF.

The gene calls are TRBV7-8 and TRBJ1-1; D is unresolved. The V end lost 2 bases, the J end lost 6 bases, and 16 bases lay between the germline ends. Germline V gene sequence: CDR1 SGHVS, CDR2 FQNEAQ. The CDR3 covers 15 residues. As DNA, the CDR3 is TGTGCCAGCAGCTTACTCATAGACCCAGTTTCTGAAGCTTTCTTT. Translated, it gives CASSLLIDPVSEAFF.

The CDR3 loop reads CATSRGEYVDEQFF. The CDR3 nucleotides read TGTGCCACCTCTCGAGGGGAGTATGTCGATGAGCAGTTCTTC. The rearrangement links TRBV6-6 to TRBJ2-1, with D possibly called TRBD1 or TRBD2 (5 bases each). This CDR3 is 14 amino acids long. V shed 10 bases and J shed 8 bases, with 21 bases lying between them. Germline loops: CDR1 MNHNY, CDR2 SVGAGI (reference sequence).

The rearrangement uses TRBV2 and TRBJ1-2; D is undetermined. The CDR3 totals 10 residues. The V and J ends lost 6 bases and 8 bases respectively, with 7 bases between them. The germline gives CDR1 SNHLY, CDR2 FYNNEI. The CDR3 nucleotides read TGTGCCAGCAGGGTTGTGGGCTACACCTTC. Protein: CASRVVGYTF.

The gene calls are TRBV4-1 and TRBJ2-1; 7 bases align to TRBD1. V lost 4 bases to trimming and J lost 3 bases; unmatched junction nucleotides: 9. CDR1 is MGHRA, CDR2 YSYEKL, per germline. The CDR3 has 16 amino acids. CDR3 protein: CASSPLRGKNYNEQFF. The CDR3 region has the DNA TGCGCCAGCAGCCCCCTCAGGGGGAAGAACTACAATGAGCAGTTCTTC.

The chain has TRBV30 and TRBJ1-1; 9 bases agree with TRBD1. The CDR3 runs 13 residues. Germline V gene lookup returns CDR1 GTSNPN and CDR2 SVGIG (reference sequence). V shed 4 bases and J 7 bases; nucleotides not matched to a gene: 7. The CDR3 DNA follows: TGTGCCTGGAACCCTGACAGGGGGGGTGAAGCTTTCTTT. Protein: CAWNPDRGGEAFF.

This clonotype was recorded a few times. This chain links TRBV7-2 with TRBJ2-7; 7 bases map to TRBD1. The CDR3 covers 15 residues. In germline, CDR1 is SGHTA, CDR2 FQGNSA. V gave up 5 bases and J gave up 3 bases; unmatched junction bases: 10. CDR3 sequence reads: CASSLLLQGLYEQYF. In DNA, the CDR3 is TGTGCCAGCAGCCTGCTCCTACAGGGGCTCTACGAGCAGTACTTC.

This clonotype has just a few counts. V is TRBV6-6 and J is TRBJ2-1; D call uncertain. Trimming pared 2 bases from V and 9 bases from J, leaving 8 bases between. CDR3 length: 12 amino acids. Germline CDR1 and CDR2: MNHNY and SVGAGI (reference sequence). The DNA for the CDR3 is TGTGCCAGCAGTTACGTATCGGGTGAGCAGTTCTTC. Residues: CASSYVSGEQFF.

This clonotype is a singleton in its sample. The chain joins TRBV5-1 to TRBJ2-3; 9 bases agree with TRBD1. The CDR3 is 14 amino acids. The germline CDR1 and CDR2 sequences are SGHRS and YFSETQ. With 4 bases clipped from V and 6 bases from J, the junction kept 6 bases outside the gene matches. CDR3 sequence (DNA): TGCGCCAGCAGCGCACAGGGGGCCGGGGATACGCAGTATTTT. Translation: CASSAQGAGDTQYF.

This clonotype was observed a handful of times. The rearrangement uses TRBV7-9 and TRBJ2-6; D uncertain. The CDR3 extends over 15 amino acids. In germline, CDR1 is SEHNR, CDR2 FQNEAQ (reference sequence). The ends were cut back, 5 bases at V and 3 bases at J, with 11 bases in the middle. The CDR3 DNA sequence: TGTGCCAGCAGCCGGGTGGGTGGTGGGGCCAACGTCCTGACTTTC. It codes for CASSRVGGGANVLTF.